This T cell receptor (beta chain) comes out of a study of beta chain features in type 1 diabetes. Points from the study as a whole: All four CD4+ subsets from Type 1 diabetes patients carried moderately but significantly shorter TCRB CDR3s.

The authors reverse transcribed all of the isolated RNA, so sequencing captured expressed TCRB transcripts. Sequencing was performed with immunoSEQ multiplex PCR; in TCRdb, only in-frame clones are kept and a portion is missing. The sample has under 90,000 clones; 25% to 35% are singletons. On this clone itself: Antigen: not known.

Germline loops: CDR1 SGHRS, CDR2 YFSETQ. The length of the CDR3 is 13 residues. Between the trimmed V and J ends, which lost 6 bases and 2 bases, there was a span of 10 bases. This TCR came from a young woman in good health. Sequences were obtained from stem cell memory CD4+ T cells from blood. The chain couples TRBV5-1 to TRBJ2-3; D gene ambiguous. In nucleotides, the CDR3 is TGCGCCAGCAACGACATATCCACAGATACGCAGTATTTT. As protein: CASNDISTDTQYF.